This is a list of T cell receptor beta chains from one sample in a study of blood T cell repertoires in COVID-19. TCRdb's table, derived via immunoSEQ multiplex PCR, lists solely in-frame clones and lacks some. The profile shows approximately 210,000 clones, 82% of them singletons. The material sequenced was PBMCs or T cells enriched from blood (not recorded which). The receptors come from a woman in her sixties who had recovered from COVID-19. Each CDR3 is given with its conserved first and last residue. A D gene is named only where the DNA matches it firmly. Rows give clone size only sometimes, using once, few, many, or a class for an expanded clone.

>.|TRBV10-3|few|TRBJ2-7
CAISEGGEQYF
TGTGCCATCAGTGAAGGGGGCGAGCAGTACTTC
>.|TRBV21-1|.|TRBJ2-6
CASSFRPCSGANVLTF
TGTGCCAGCAGCTTCCGTCCCTGCTCTGGGGCCAACGTCCTGACTTTC
>TRBD1|TRBV28|.|TRBJ1-3
CASSAGTVSGNTIYF
TGTGCCAGCAGTGCCGGGACAGTCTCTGGAAACACCATATATTTT
>.|TRBV9|.|TRBJ1-1
CASSVKTEGTEAFF
TGTGCCAGCAGCGTCAAGACAGAAGGCACTGAAGCTTTCTTT
>TRBD1|TRBV6-5|.|TRBJ2-2
CASRDRGGTGELFF
TGTGCCAGCAGGGACAGGGGGGGAACCGGGGAGCTGTTTTTT
>TRBD1|TRBV27|.|TRBJ1-2
CASSLNQGAPGGYTF
TGTGCCAGCAGTTTAAATCAGGGGGCGCCAGGGGGCTACACCTTC
>TRBD2|TRBV15|.|TRBJ2-2
CATSRLAGAGELFF
TGTGCCACCAGCAGACTAGCGGGAGCCGGGGAGCTGTTTTTT
>TRBD2|TRBV6-1|.|TRBJ2-1
CASSVGNSGRPGDEQFF
TGTGCCAGCAGTGTGGGTAATAGCGGGAGACCTGGGGATGAGCAGTTCTTC
>.|TRBV5-4|.|TRBJ2-3
CASSQDWASTDTQYF
TGTGCCAGCAGCCAGGACTGGGCTAGCACAGATACGCAGTATTTT
>.|TRBV4-2|.|TRBJ2-3
CASSPSSASTDTQYF
TGTGCCAGCAGCCCTAGCAGTGCTAGCACAGATACGCAGTATTTT
>.|TRBV10-3|.|TRBJ2-7
CATESPGSSYEQYF
TGTGCCACCGAGAGTCCGGGATCCTCCTACGAGCAGTACTTC
>.|TRBV12-3/TRBV12-4|.|TRBJ1-3
CASSYLSGNTIYF
TGTGCCAGCAGTTATTTATCTGGAAACACCATATATTTT
>TRBD1|TRBV3-1/TRBV3-2|.|TRBJ2-1
CASSPGQGPRNEQFF
TGTGCCAGCAGCCCCGGACAGGGCCCTCGTAATGAGCAGTTCTTC
>TRBD1|TRBV5-1|few|TRBJ2-7
CASTWGTATYEQYF
TGCGCCAGCACCTGGGGGACAGCAACCTACGAGCAGTACTTC
>.|TRBV14|.|TRBJ2-5
CASSQGARETQYF
TGTGCCAGCAGCCAGGGGGCGCGGGAGACCCAGTACTTC
>.|TRBV18|.|TRBJ2-7
CASSPTGSDEQYF
TGTGCCAGCTCACCTACAGGGTCCGACGAGCAGTACTTC
>.|TRBV7-3|.|TRBJ1-1
CASSSSGSNTEAFF
TGTGCCAGCAGCTCCTCAGGTTCGAACACTGAAGCTTTCTTT
>.|TRBV20-1|.|TRBJ2-7
CSASLLATYEQYF
TGCAGTGCTAGTTTACTAGCCACATACGAGCAGTACTTC
>TRBD2|TRBV2|.|TRBJ2-7
CASRVGLAGGGIMYEQYF
TGTGCCAGCAGGGTAGGACTAGCGGGAGGGGGTATTATGTACGAGCAGTACTTC
>TRBD1|TRBV5-1|once|TRBJ2-7
CASSPGTALSYEQYF
TGCGCCAGCAGCCCTGGGACAGCTCTCTCCTACGAGCAGTACTTC
>.|TRBV11-2|once|TRBJ1-2
CASSLGRGGYTF
TGTGCCAGCAGCTTAGGCCGCGGGGGCTACACCTTC
>TRBD2|TRBV10-1|.|TRBJ2-3
CASSGVLAGGTRDTQYF
TGCGCCAGCAGTGGGGTCCTAGCGGGGGGCACCCGGGATACGCAGTATTTT
>TRBD2|TRBV11-2|.|TRBJ2-7
CASSFRREPTYEQYF
TGTGCCAGCAGCTTTCGGCGGGAGCCTACCTACGAGCAGTACTTC
>.|TRBV3-1/TRBV3-2|once|TRBJ1-4
CASSAQTPTNEKLFF
TGTGCCAGCAGCGCCCAGACACCAACTAATGAAAAACTGTTTTTT
>.|TRBV5-1|.|TRBJ2-1
CASSSTLGGVYNEQFF
TGCGCCAGCAGCTCTACTCTCGGGGGAGTCTACAATGAGCAGTTCTTC
>TRBD1|TRBV18|.|TRBJ1-6
CASSLGQGAQNSPLHF
TGTGCCAGCTCACTGGGACAGGGGGCGCAGAATTCACCCCTCCACTTT
>.|TRBV5-8|once|TRBJ1-2
CASSPRTKSGYTF
TGTGCCAGCAGCCCACGGACAAAATCGGGCTACACCTTC
>TRBD1|TRBV5-6|once|TRBJ1-2
CASNEPGQTNYGYTF
TGTGCCAGCAACGAACCGGGACAGACTAACTATGGCTACACCTTC
>.|TRBV5-3|.|TRBJ1-2
CARSSGDSPNGYTF
TGTGCCAGAAGCTCGGGTGACAGTCCCAATGGCTACACCTTC
>.|TRBV5-1|.|TRBJ2-7
CASSLAGRGRSWQPDEQYF
TGCGCCAGCAGCTTGGCCGGGAGGGGGCGGTCATGGCAACCTGACGAGCAGTACTTC
>TRBD2|TRBV19|.|TRBJ2-1
CATASGDTYNEQFF
TGTGCCACAGCGAGCGGGGATACCTACAATGAGCAGTTCTTC
>TRBD2|TRBV5-1|.|TRBJ2-6
CASAAGDSGANVLTF
TGCGCCAGCGCAGCGGGAGACTCTGGGGCCAACGTCCTGACTTTC
>.|TRBV12-2|.|TRBJ1-1
CASRKLGQGYTEAFF
TGTGCAAGTCGCAAACTAGGACAGGGGTACACTGAAGCTTTCTTT
>TRBD1|TRBV15|.|TRBJ1-5
CATSRTGTGGHQPQHF
TGTGCCACCAGCAGGACCGGAACAGGGGGTCATCAGCCCCAGCATTTT
>TRBD1|TRBV5-4|.|TRBJ2-3
CASSPDRGLRTDTQYF
TGTGCCAGCAGTCCCGACAGGGGGCTTCGCACAGATACGCAGTATTTT
>TRBD1|TRBV15|.|TRBJ2-3
CATSRDRPSTDTQYF
TGTGCCACCAGCAGGGACAGGCCCAGCACAGATACGCAGTATTTT
>.|TRBV19|.|TRBJ2-7
CASSPIQGYEQYF
TGTGCCAGTAGTCCCATCCAGGGCTACGAGCAGTACTTC
>.|TRBV7-9|.|TRBJ1-3
CASSLLGGVYSGNTIYF
TGTGCCAGCAGCTTATTAGGAGGGGTCTACTCTGGAAACACCATATATTTT
>TRBD1|TRBV6-5|.|TRBJ1-2
CASSLRQGLNGYTF
TGTGCCAGCTCCCTCAGACAGGGGCTGAATGGCTACACCTTC
>.|TRBV10-3|.|TRBJ1-1
CAISEEGGTEAFF
TGTGCCATCAGTGAGGAAGGGGGCACTGAAGCTTTCTTT
>TRBD2|TRBV7-8|.|TRBJ2-1
CASSLTSGYNEQFF
TGTGCCAGCAGCTTGACTAGCGGCTACAATGAGCAGTTCTTC
>.|TRBV6-1|few|TRBJ2-1
CASSEDTHNEQFF
TGTGCCAGCAGTGAAGACACCCACAATGAGCAGTTCTTC
>TRBD1|TRBV29-1|.|TRBJ1-2
CSVEDFQGTGKMFAGYTF
TGCAGCGTTGAAGATTTCCAGGGGACAGGAAAGATGTTCGCTGGCTACACCTTC
>.|TRBV12-3/TRBV12-4|.|TRBJ1-2
CASSFHRDGYTF
TGTGCCAGCAGTTTCCACCGGGATGGCTACACCTTC
>.|TRBV9|.|TRBJ2-4
CASSVGGGGLLPQNIQYF
TGTGCCAGCAGCGTAGGTGGTGGCGGTCTCTTGCCCCAAAACATTCAGTACTTC
>.|TRBV10-1|.|TRBJ2-7
CASSESVGGGVYEQYF
TGCGCCAGCAGTGAGTCGGTGGGCGGAGGGGTCTACGAGCAGTACTTC
>.|TRBV11-2|.|TRBJ2-4
CASSLDRGANRNIQYF
TGTGCCAGCAGCTTAGATCGGGGAGCTAACCGAAACATTCAGTACTTC
>TRBD2|TRBV9|.|TRBJ2-5
CASSQGTSGGLGETQYF
TGTGCCAGCAGCCAAGGGACTAGCGGGGGTCTGGGAGAGACCCAGTACTTC
>TRBD1|TRBV7-9|.|TRBJ1-5
CASSPGTGSSNQPQHF
TGTGCCAGCAGCCCCGGGACAGGGTCAAGCAATCAGCCCCAGCATTTT
>.|TRBV6-5|.|TRBJ1-6
CASSYDGYNSPLHF
TGTGCCAGCAGTTATGACGGGTATAATTCACCCCTCCACTTT
>.|TRBV4-2|few|TRBJ1-1
CASSQNQGLPEAFF
TGTGCCAGCAGCCAGAACCAGGGCCTGCCTGAAGCTTTCTTT
>.|TRBV19|.|TRBJ1-2
CASSIGAGLNYGYTF
TGTGCCAGTAGTATTGGCGCGGGACTTAACTATGGCTACACCTTC
>.|TRBV2|.|TRBJ1-3
CASHPTRGSGNTIYF
TGTGCCAGCCACCCCACAAGGGGGTCTGGAAACACCATATATTTT
>.|TRBV5-1|.|TRBJ2-7
CASSLASVSYEQYF
TGCGCCAGCAGCTTGGCCTCAGTCTCCTACGAGCAGTACTTC
>.|TRBV28|.|TRBJ1-2
CASSFTNYGYTF
TGTGCCAGCAGTTTCACTAACTATGGCTACACCTTC
>.|TRBV11-2|.|TRBJ2-3
CASSKKGELDFTDTQYF
TGTGCCAGCAGCAAAAAGGGGGAACTAGACTTCACAGATACGCAGTATTTT
>TRBD1|TRBV27|.|TRBJ1-1
CASSFLTGGNTEAFF
TGTGCCAGCAGTTTCCTGACAGGGGGGAACACTGAAGCTTTCTTT
>.|TRBV5-8|.|TRBJ1-1
CASSRDIARNTEAFF
TGTGCCAGCAGCCGGGACATTGCGCGGAACACTGAAGCTTTCTTT
>.|TRBV4-3|few|TRBJ1-6
CASSQARPLSYNSPLHF
TGCGCCAGCAGCCAAGCTCGTCCTCTCTCCTATAATTCACCCCTCCACTTT